This TCR beta chain was retrieved from a study of cytomegalovirus exposure and HLA in healthy donors. For the study at large: An early release of data contained around 80 million unique TCRs, which came from HLA-typed donors.

Details on this clone: Its antigen is unknown.

The donors were healthy bone marrow donors. Broader study findings: Analysis performed later found roughly 17,000 TCR beta sequences associated with HLA alleles at 0.05 false discovery rate. Most of the TCR beta V segments (in an earlier analysis) were productive either about 90% or about 30% of the time.

PCR primers comprised 60 Vbeta and 13 Jbeta primers. Profiling relied on immunoSEQ multiplex PCR, and the TCRdb table lists in-frame clones only, not all of them. The sample yields about 160,000 clones, approximately 79% seen once. Germline loops: CDR1 SGHNT, CDR2 YYREEE (reference sequence). The CDR3 has 14 amino acids. V was pared by 4 bases and J by 2 bases, with 5 bases of the junction left unmatched. Sequencing was performed on PBMCs. The V call is TRBV5-4, the J call TRBJ1-2; 7 positions agree with TRBD1. The receptor comes from a woman aged 45-65 years in good health and CMV-seropositive. The CDR3 region is CASSKSGGNYGYTF. CDR3 in DNA: TGTGCCAGCAGCAAATCAGGGGGGAACTATGGCTACACCTTC.